The clone carrying this T cell receptor beta chain appeared once. Here immunoSEQ multiplex PCR was the method, and the copy in TCRdb shows in-frame clones only, minus some. The sample has about 100,000 clones; roughly 92% are singletons. The sample comes from a study of blood T cell repertoires in COVID-19. About the research overall: The analysed material was cDNA or gDNA that came from T cells, B-cell-depleted T cells, or PBMCs.

Germline values: CDR1 KGHSH, CDR2 LQKENI. The CDR3 has 16 residues. V lost 3 bases and J lost 6; bases outside the gene matches: 7. The clonotype originates from a man between 65 and 80 years old with acute or convalescent COVID-19. Sequenced sample: peripheral blood. The chain uses TRBV18 and TRBJ2-1, with 11 bases identical to TRBD2. The CDR3 region has the DNA TGTGCCAGCTCACCGTTACTAGCGGGGGTAGTCAATGAGCAGTTCTTC. Translation gives CASSPLLAGVVNEQFF.